These 18 T cell receptor beta chains were all obtained from the same sample, sequenced in a study of tissue T cells after allogeneic stem cell transplantation. The time point here: mouse harvest day 14 after allogeneic transplant. Each mouse received 10^7 T-cell-depleted marrow cells plus 10^6 splenic CD5+ T cells by tail vein. The method was immunoSEQ multiplex PCR; TCRdb's version includes in-frame clones alone and lacks a portion of them. The repertoire includes 7,000 to 8,000 clones, approximately 37% of them detected once, and more than 2.5% sits in the top ten. The specimen was skin. These receptors were collected from a female BALB/c mouse given C57BL/6 T cells with graft-versus-host disease after an allogeneic hematopoietic cell transplant.

Worth noting for this clone: Genes and germline are mouse. The CDR3 is cut off 1 residue early in the read; its end comes from the germline J gene. The J gene is TRBJ1-1, the V gene TRBV26, with D perhaps TRBD1 (5 bases). The germline gives CDR1 KGHPV, CDR2 FQNQEV (reference sequence). Trimming took 2 bases from V and 4 from J, leaving 11 bases between them. CDR3 length equals 14 residues. CDR3 sequence: CASSLRQGGTEVFF. The sequenced part of the CDR3 DNA is TGTGCCAGCAGTCTGCGGCAGGGAGGCACAGAAGTCTTC.

A remark on this clone: The gene symbols are mouse symbols. The read ends 1 residue early relative to the CDR3; the germline J gene fills the gap. V is TRBV19 and J is TRBJ2-5; 10 nucleotides agree with TRBD2. CDR1 FNHDT and CDR2 SITEND come from the germline V gene (reference sequence). Trimming took 2 bases from V and 5 from J; bases not matched to a gene: 5. The CDR3 length is 15 residues. The CDR3 bases that were read are TGTGCCAGCAGTATGGGAGGGACTGGGGCAGACACCCAGTAC. Its translation is CASSMGGTGADTQY. The full CDR3 protein reads CASSMGGTGADTQYF. Using reference TRBV19 and TRBJ2-5 for the parts outside the CDR3, the full variable domain is GGIITQTPKFLIGQEGQKLTLKCQQNFNHDTMYWYRQDSGKGLRLIYYSITENDLQKGDLSEGYDASREKKSSFSLTVTSAQKNEMAVFLCASSMGGTGADTQYFGPGTRLLVL.

In this sample, this clone turned up a few times. Gene names are mouse gene names. The sequenced fragment ends 1 residue before the CDR3 boundary, so the rest is inferred from the germline J gene. The genes are TRBV16 and TRBJ2-2; D not certain. Germline V gives CDR1 SGHSA, CDR2 FRNQAP. Trimming stripped 0 bases from V and 0 bases from J, with 2 bases between. This CDR3 contains 14 residues. Here the CDR3 reads CASSLEANTGQLYF. The sequenced part of the CDR3 DNA is TGTGCAAGCAGCTTAGAAGCAAACACCGGGCAGCTCTAC. The variable domain in full, with the rest retrieved from reference TRBV16 and TRBJ2-2, is NAGVIQTPRHKVTGKGQEATLWCEPISGHSAVFWYRQTIVQGLEFLTYFRNQAPIDDSGMPKERFSAQMPNQSHSTLKIQSTQPQDSAVYLCASSLEANTGQLYFGEGSKLTVL.

Regarding this clone: Mouse gene names apply. The CDR3 extends 1 residue past the end of the read, so its final part is completed from the germline J gene. The chain links TRBV20 to TRBJ2-4; 8 bases line up with TRBD1. Per germline, CDR1 GFQATS and CDR2 STVNSAI. Losses at the gene ends were 3 bases for V and 0 bases for J; bases not matched to a gene: 2. The CDR3 consists of 14 residues. The part of the CDR3 DNA that was read is TGTGGTGCTAGACAGGGGGGTAGTCAAAACACCTTGTAC. Amino acids: CGARQGGSQNTLY. The full CDR3 reads CGARQGGSQNTLYF.

Comment on this clone: Mouse gene names and germline throughout. The chain's CDR3 is CASSLHRANSDYTF. The part of the CDR3 DNA that was read is TGTGCCAGCAGTCTGCACAGGGCAAACTCCGACTACACC. The chain links TRBV26 to TRBJ1-2; D is perhaps TRBD1 (6 bases). The read ends 1 residue early relative to the CDR3; the germline J gene fills the gap. The CDR3 covers 14 residues. Trimming took off 2 bases at V and 0 bases at J, with 7 bases between the two ends. Germline V gene lookup returns CDR1 KGHPV and CDR2 FQNQEV (reference sequence). Full variable domain (missing parts from reference TRBV26 and TRBJ1-2): NSKVIQTPRYLVKGQGQKAKMRCIPEKGHPVVFWYQQNKNNEFKFLINFQNQEVLQQIDMTEKRFSAECPSNSPCSLEIQSSEAGDSALYLCASSLHRANSDYTFGSGTRLLVI.

Regarding this clone: Here the gene names and germline are mouse. The sequence runs out 1 residue before the end of the CDR3; the remainder is reconstructed from the germline J gene. This chain joins TRBV26 and TRBJ1-1, with D perhaps matching TRBD1 (5 bases). CDR3 length: 13 amino acids. In germline, CDR1 is KGHPV, CDR2 FQNQEV (reference sequence). The V gene lost 0 bases and the J gene lost 8 bases, with 10 bases spanning the gap. The CDR3 DNA, read in part, is TGTGCCAGCAGTCTGTCGTGGGAGGGGGAAGTCTTC. Its translation is CASSLSWEGEVF. The entire CDR3 sequence reads CASSLSWEGEVFF.

With regard to this clone: All gene names here are mouse names. The sequence runs out 1 residue before the end of the CDR3; the remainder is reconstructed from the germline J gene. The chain links TRBV5 to TRBJ2-7; TRBD1 aligns across 12 bases. This CDR3 region has 15 residues. With 0 bases clipped from V and 7 bases from J, the junction kept 4 bases outside the gene matches. CDR1 and CDR2 from the germline V gene are LGHNA and YNLKQL (reference sequence). The sequenced CDR3 bases are TGTGCCAGCAGCCAAGATCGGGACAGGGGGCTGGAACAGTAC. It codes for CASSQDRDRGLEQY. In full, the CDR3 reads CASSQDRDRGLEQYF.

As regards this clone: The listed genes are named as in mouse. The CDR3 DNA, read in part, is TGTGCCAGCAGCTTGAGGGAGGGAAGATTATTT. Its translation is CASSLREGRLF. The CDR3, in full, reads CASSLREGRLFF. This rearrangement joins TRBV3 to TRBJ1-4, with D unclear. The CDR3 end lies 1 residue beyond the end of the read and is filled in from the germline J gene. V was cut by 3 bases and J by 10 bases, with 9 bases left in between. The CDR3 consists of 12 residues. Germline V lookup: CDR1 SNHLY, CDR2 FYNGKV (reference sequence).

By proportion, this clone is medium-sized (0.01 to 0.1%). Genes and germline come from the mouse. The CDR3 end lies 1 residue beyond the end of the read and is filled in from the germline J gene. The J gene is TRBJ1-4, the V gene TRBV19, with 10 nucleotides matching TRBD1. Germline loops: CDR1 FNHDT, CDR2 SITEND (reference sequence). The CDR3 loop spans 15 amino acids. The ends lost 3 bases at V and 6 bases at J; junction bases unmatched: 5. The CDR3 spells CASSKAGQGHERLFF. The covered CDR3 bases are TGTGCCAGCAGTAAGGCGGGACAGGGGCACGAAAGATTATTT.

As to this clone: The gene names given are mouse names. The CDR3 end is not reached by the read, which stops 1 residue before it; the germline J gene fills it in. V is TRBV26 and J is TRBJ2-7; possible D gene TRBD1, 6 bases. V lost 2 bases to trimming and J lost 5 bases, with 7 bases between them. This CDR3 has 12 residues. Germline loops: CDR1 KGHPV, CDR2 FQNQEV (reference sequence). The sequenced part of the CDR3 DNA is TGTGCCAGCAGTCTGAAGGGGGATGAACAGTAC. Translating it yields CASSLKGDEQY. The full-length CDR3 reads as CASSLKGDEQYF.

With respect to this clone: Gene names and germline refer to mouse. The read falls 1 residue short of the CDR3 end, and the missing part is taken from the germline J gene. The V and J genes are TRBV12-1 and TRBJ2-7, with 8 bases identical to TRBD2. This CDR3 region has 13 residues. V dropped 0 bases and J dropped 3; count of bases not matched to a gene: 0. From germline, CDR1 is SGHSN and CDR2 HYEKVE. The CDR3 spells CASSLGLGYEQYF. CDR3 DNA (partial): TGTGCCAGCTCTCTCGGACTGGGCTATGAACAGTAC.

Note on this clone: Gene and germline names: mouse. The read comes to an end 1 residue before the CDR3 does, leaving the germline J gene to fill in the end. The chain carries TRBV3 and TRBJ2-2; D not resolved. This CDR3 spans 14 amino acids. Looked up from germline, CDR1 is SNHLY and CDR2 is FYNGKV (reference sequence). V was cut by 1 base and J by 6 bases, with 9 bases left in between. The covered CDR3 bases are TGTGCCAGCAGCTTAGGGAGTCGGGCCGGGCAGCTCTAC. Its protein product is CASSLGSRAGQLY. In full, the CDR3 is CASSLGSRAGQLYF.

This clone has just a few counts. Gene names refer to mouse genes. The DNA ends 1 residue before the CDR3 does, and the rest of the CDR3 is filled in from the germline J gene. The sample carries other DNA sequences with the same CDR3. V gene TRBV26 combines with J gene TRBJ1-6; D call uncertain. TRBJ1-6 is given ORF status, its function remaining uncertain. This CDR3 region has 14 residues. Trimming shortened V by 4 bases and J by 3 bases, and 7 bases separated the two germline ends. In germline, CDR1 is KGHPV, CDR2 FQNQEV (reference sequence). This CDR3 is CASSQGSYNSPLYF. CDR3 DNA (partial): TGTGCCAGCAGTCAAGGCAGCTATAATTCGCCCCTCTAC.

This clone was found a few times. Mouse gene names and germline throughout. The read is 1 residue too short to cover the CDR3 end, so that end is filled in from the germline J gene. The chain is built from TRBV26 and TRBJ1-3; no reliable D call. This CDR3 region has 15 residues. CDR1 is KGHPV and CDR2 is FQNQEV in the germline V gene (reference sequence). V dropped 0 bases and J dropped 0 bases, with 6 bases sitting between them. Partial CDR3 DNA: TGTGCCAGCAGTCTGTCGAGGGATTCTGGAAATACGCTCTAT. It specifies CASSLSRDSGNTLY. The full CDR3 reads CASSLSRDSGNTLYF.

This clone qualifies as medium-sized. Germline and genes here are mouse. Coverage ceases 1 residue before the CDR3 finishes, and the germline J gene fills in the end. The rearrangement joins TRBV26 to TRBJ2-5, with D uncertain. V was trimmed by 2 bases and J by 0 bases, leaving 6 bases between them. Per germline, CDR1 KGHPV and CDR2 FQNQEV (reference sequence). CDR3 size: 14 residues. The CDR3 protein is CASSLVFNQDTQYF. The sequenced CDR3 bases are TGTGCCAGCAGTCTGGTCTTTAACCAAGACACCCAGTAC.

In regard to this clone: Genes and germline come from the mouse. Read data end 1 residue before the CDR3 end; the end is taken from the germline J gene. This chain joins TRBV26 and TRBJ2-2; 9 bases are a match to TRBD1. CDR1 and CDR2 from the germline V gene are KGHPV and FQNQEV (reference sequence). CDR3 length: 13 residues. V was clipped by 3 bases and J by 8 bases; unmatched bases: 1. CDR3 DNA, as far as it was read: TGTGCCAGCAGTCTCGACAGGGGGGGGCAGCTCTAC. This sequence encodes CASSLDRGGQLY. The entire CDR3 is CASSLDRGGQLYF.

This clone was found a few times. Germline and genes here are mouse. The observed sequence ends 1 residue before the CDR3 terminus, with the missing tail filled in from the germline J gene. The chain joins TRBV26 to TRBJ1-1, with a tentative D call TRBD1 (5 bases). The CDR3 is 11 amino acids. From germline, CDR1 is KGHPV and CDR2 FQNQEV (reference sequence). V lost 4 bases to trimming and J lost 9 bases, with 9 bases between them. Incomplete CDR3 DNA: TGTGCCAGCAGTCAGGGGCGGAAAGTCTTC. Translated, it gives CASSQGRKVF. The whole CDR3 is CASSQGRKVFF. The whole variable domain, remainder taken from reference TRBV26 and TRBJ1-1, is NSKVIQTPRYLVKGQGQKAKMRCIPEKGHPVVFWYQQNKNNEFKFLINFQNQEVLQQIDMTEKRFSAECPSNSPCSLEIQSSEAGDSALYLCASSQGRKVFFGKGTRLTVV.

This clone ranks as medium-sized. Genes here carry mouse names. The read finishes 1 residue shy of the CDR3 end, and the germline J gene is used to complete it. The gene calls are TRBV13-2 and TRBJ1-3; possible D gene TRBD1, 6 bases. In germline, CDR1 is NNHNN, CDR2 SYGAGS (reference sequence). V was shortened by 0 bases and J by 0 bases, with 13 bases between the two germline ends. The length of the CDR3 is 17 residues. CDR3 in amino acids: CASGDAGTINSGNTLYF. The CDR3 DNA, read in part, is TGTGCCAGCGGTGATGCTGGGACAATCAATTCTGGAAATACGCTCTAT.